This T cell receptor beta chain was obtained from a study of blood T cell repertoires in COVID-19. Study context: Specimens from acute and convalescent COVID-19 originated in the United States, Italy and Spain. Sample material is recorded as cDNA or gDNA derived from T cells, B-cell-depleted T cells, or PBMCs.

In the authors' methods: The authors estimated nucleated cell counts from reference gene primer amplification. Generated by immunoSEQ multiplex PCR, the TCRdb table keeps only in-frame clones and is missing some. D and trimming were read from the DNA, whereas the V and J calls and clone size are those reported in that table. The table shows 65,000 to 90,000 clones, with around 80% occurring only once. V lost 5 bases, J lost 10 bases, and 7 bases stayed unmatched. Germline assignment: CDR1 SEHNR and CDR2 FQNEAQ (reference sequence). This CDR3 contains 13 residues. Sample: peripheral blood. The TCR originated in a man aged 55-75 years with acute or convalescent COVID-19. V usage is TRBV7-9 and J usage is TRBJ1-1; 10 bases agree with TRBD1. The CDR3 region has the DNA TGTGCCAGCAGCACCCGACAGGGGGCTAGAGCTTTCTTT. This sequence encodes CASSTRQGARAFF.